The 30 T cell receptor beta chains presented below share a single source sample, sequenced in a study of blood T cell repertoires in COVID-19. The repertoire was sequenced with immunoSEQ multiplex PCR; TCRdb's copy has only in-frame clones and lacks some. The sample includes a few hundred thousand clones, approximately 85% of them seen just once. The material sequenced was peripheral blood. The receptors shown here come from a man between 18 and 29 years old with active or convalescent COVID-19.

The chain links TRBV10-3 to TRBJ1-2; D is uncertain. Germline CDR1 is ENHRY and CDR2 is SYGVKD. V gave up 8 bases and J gave up 4 bases, with 14 bases separating them. The CDR3 loop spans 13 amino acids. Written as DNA, the CDR3 is TGTGCCATCGTCGACACCCTCGGCTATGGCTACACCTTC. It codes for CAIVDTLGYGYTF.

The V gene is TRBV6-6, the J gene TRBJ2-1; 9 bases are shared with TRBD1. The trim removed 5 bases at V and 6 bases at J, leaving 14 bases unmatched. From germline, CDR1 is MNHNY and CDR2 SVGAGI (reference sequence). CDR3 size: 17 residues. CDR3 residues: CASSPPLPGTGSNEQFF. In DNA form, the CDR3 reads TGTGCCAGCAGTCCTCCACTTCCCGGGACAGGGTCCAATGAGCAGTTCTTC.

This clone was detected a few times. The V call is TRBV9, the J call TRBJ2-3; a weak D match, TRBD1 (5 bases). Trimming took 0 bases from V and 5 from J, leaving 10 bases between them. Germline V gene data show CDR1 as SGDLS and CDR2 as YYNGEE. The CDR3 has 14 residues. CDR3 residues: CASSVEGAGDTQYF. As DNA, the CDR3 is TGTGCCAGCAGCGTAGAAGGGGCCGGAGATACGCAGTATTTT.

The J gene is TRBJ1-3, the V gene TRBV3-1 (or the pseudogene TRBV3-2); D is unresolved. Per the germline V gene, CDR1 is LGHDT and CDR2 is YNNKEL (reference sequence). The V gene lost 0 bases and the J gene lost 4 bases, with 10 bases spanning the gap. CDR3 size: 15 residues. CDR3 region: CASSQEGRQGNTIYF. CDR3 DNA: TGTGCCAGCAGCCAAGAAGGCAGGCAGGGAAACACCATATATTTT.

The V gene is TRBV6-5, the J gene TRBJ2-5; the D gene is possibly TRBD1 (6 bases). The germline gives CDR1 MNHEY, CDR2 SVGAGI. V dropped 5 bases and J dropped 1 base, with 14 bases sitting between them. The CDR3 extends over 15 amino acids. Written as DNA, the CDR3 is TGTGCCAGCAGTCACAGGGTGGGCGGCCAAGAGACCCAGTACTTC. Protein product: CASSHRVGGQETQYF.

Written as DNA, the CDR3 is TGTGCCAGCAGTGAAGGGACAGGGGCGATAGAAGAGCAGTACTTC. The encoded protein is CASSEGTGAIEEQYF. This sequence joins TRBV6-1 and TRBJ2-7, with 9 bases aligning to TRBD1. Germline-derived CDR1 and CDR2 are MNHNS and SASEGT. The CDR3 loop spans 15 amino acids. The V gene end was trimmed by 1 base and the J gene end by 7 bases; junction bases not matched to a gene: 8.

J is TRBJ2-5 and V is TRBV29-1, with 8 bases lining up with TRBD2. CDR1 is SQVTM and CDR2 is ANQGSEA in the germline V gene. The CDR3 covers 13 residues. The V gene end was trimmed by 7 bases and the J gene end by 5 bases; junction bases not matched to a gene: 9. CDR3 sequence: CSAEGGGQETQYF. The DNA for the CDR3 is TGCAGCGCGGAGGGCGGGGGGCAGGAGACCCAGTACTTC.

The chain couples TRBV19 to TRBJ2-7, with unresolved D. CDR1 and CDR2 from the germline V gene are LNHDA and SQIVND (reference sequence). CDR3 size: 13 residues. The V and J ends lost 3 bases and 0 bases respectively, with 6 bases between them. CDR3 sequence (DNA): TGTGCCAGTAGTATTACCAGCTCCTACGAGCAGTACTTC. Its protein is CASSITSSYEQYF.

The chain joins TRBV6-2 or TRBV6-3 to TRBJ1-6, with TRBD1 matching over 7 bases. Germline V gene lookup returns CDR1 MNHEY and CDR2 SVGEGT. The CDR3 consists of 17 residues. Trimming cost V 6 bases and J 0 bases; bases outside gene matches: 8. CDR3 sequence reads: CASSSGTVSSYNSPLHF. The CDR3 DNA sequence: TGTGCCAGCAGCTCCGGGACAGTGAGCTCCTATAATTCACCCCTCCACTTT.

DNA of the CDR3: TGTGCCAGCAGCCGCTCGACTAGCGGGGGAGATCAAGAGACCCAGTACTTC. Its protein is CASSRSTSGGDQETQYF. The chain recombines TRBV3-1 (or the pseudogene TRBV3-2) with TRBJ2-5; 12 positions agree with TRBD2. The CDR3 spans 17 residues. The germline V gene has CDR1 LGHDT and CDR2 YNNKEL (reference sequence). The V gene end was trimmed by 4 bases and the J gene end by 2 bases; junction bases not matched to a gene: 8.

This rearrangement joins TRBV15 to TRBJ1-2; D ambiguous. CDR1 and CDR2 from the germline V gene are LNHNV and YYDKDF (reference sequence). The V end lost 0 bases, the J end lost 6 bases, and 14 bases lay between the germline ends. The CDR3 consists of 15 residues. CDR3 sequence: CATSRDPPGSDGYTF. The CDR3 DNA sequence: TGTGCCACCAGCAGAGATCCCCCAGGTAGTGATGGCTACACCTTC.

The chain has TRBV4-1 and TRBJ1-1; a possible D gene is TRBD1 (6 bases). The CDR3 has 17 amino acids. Germline values: CDR1 MGHRA, CDR2 YSYEKL. V lost 4 bases and J 0 bases, leaving 18 bases between the germline ends. The CDR3 coding sequence is TGCGCCAGCAGCCCTCACCAAAGAACAGGGATGAACACTGAAGCTTTCTTT. As protein: CASSPHQRTGMNTEAFF.

V gene TRBV7-2 combines with J gene TRBJ2-1, with a weak D call TRBD1 (5 bases). This CDR3 has 14 amino acids. Trimming cost V 1 base and J 6 bases, with 10 bases left between them. Looked up from germline, CDR1 is SGHTA and CDR2 is FQGNSA. The CDR3, as DNA: TGTGCCAGCAGCTTAGGGTCAGGGTTCAATGAGCAGTTCTTC. Amino acids: CASSLGSGFNEQFF.

This clone appeared once. This rearrangement joins TRBV29-1 to TRBJ1-2; D is ambiguous. Germline CDR1 reads SQVTM; CDR2 reads ANQGSEA. Trimming removed 3 bases from V and 1 base from J, with 15 bases in between. CDR3 length equals 15 residues. The CDR3 is CSVDPTIGDNYGYTF. CDR3 nucleotide sequence: TGCAGCGTTGATCCGACTATTGGGGATAACTATGGCTACACCTTC.

The chain is built from TRBV21-1 and TRBJ1-1; the DNA was not compared with TRBD1, the D call given in the table. TRBV21-1 is classified as a pseudogene. This CDR3 region has 16 residues. The CDR3 here is CASSKGDRGPMIKAFF. Written as DNA, the CDR3 is TGTGCCAGCAGCAAAGGGGACAGGGGGCCTATGATTAAAGCTTTCTTT.

This clone was recorded only once. The gene calls are TRBV12-5 and TRBJ1-2; D remains unclear. V dropped 1 base and J dropped 8 bases, with 11 bases sitting between them. Germline V CDR1 and CDR2: LGHNT, FRNRAP. The CDR3 extends over 13 amino acids. This CDR3 is CASGLARVRGYTF. The CDR3 DNA is TGTGCTAGTGGTTTGGCCCGGGTGCGCGGCTACACCTTC.

The V gene is TRBV10-3, the J gene TRBJ1-5; D gene uncertain. Trimming took off 10 bases at V and 4 bases at J, with 17 bases between the two ends. This CDR3 has 14 amino acids. Germline V lookup: CDR1 ENHRY, CDR2 SYGVKD. The CDR3 loop reads CATRTSEGNQPQHF. CDR3 coding DNA: TGTGCCACAAGAACCTCGGAGGGAAATCAGCCCCAGCATTTT.

This rearrangement joins TRBV12-3 or TRBV12-4 to TRBJ2-7; D perhaps matches TRBD2 (6 bases). Trimming pared 3 bases from V and 1 base from J, leaving 7 bases between. The CDR3 is 13 amino acids. The CDR3 loop is CASSLEGSYEQYF. The CDR3 nucleotides are TGTGCCAGCAGTTTGGAGGGATCCTACGAGCAGTACTTC.

This chain joins TRBV10-1 and TRBJ1-5, with D maybe TRBD1 (6 bases). The V end lost 8 bases, the J end lost 0 bases, and 11 bases lay between the germline ends. CDR1 WNHNN and CDR2 SYGVQD come from the germline V gene (reference sequence). This CDR3 contains 14 residues. The CDR3 spells CASGGAYSNQPQHF. Written as DNA, the CDR3 is TGCGCCAGCGGGGGCGCCTATAGCAATCAGCCCCAGCATTTT.

This clone was seen more than once but under ten times. V and J are TRBV14 and TRBJ2-7, with TRBD2 matching over 7 bases. V was clipped by 4 bases and J by 0 bases; unmatched bases: 6. The germline CDR1 and CDR2 sequences are SGHDN and FVKESK. The CDR3 extends over 15 amino acids. The CDR3: CASSLRSGFSYEQYF. DNA for the CDR3: TGTGCCAGCAGCCTCCGTAGCGGGTTCTCCTACGAGCAGTACTTC.

Only one count was recorded for this clone. The rearrangement links TRBV19 to TRBJ2-5; a weak D match, TRBD2 (6 bases). Germline values: CDR1 LNHDA, CDR2 SQIVND (reference sequence). Deletions cut 10 bases from V and 3 bases from J, with 18 bases between. The CDR3 spans 14 residues. In DNA, the CDR3 is TGTGCCACCTCCGAGCGCCGACTAGAAGAGACCCAGTACTTC. Protein product: CATSERRLEETQYF. The whole variable domain, remainder taken from reference TRBV19 and TRBJ2-5, is DGGITQSPKYLFRKEGQNVTLSCEQNLNHDAMYWYRQDPGQGLRLIYYSQIVNDFQKGDIAEGYSVSREKKESFPLTVTSAQKNPTAFYLCATSERRLEETQYFGPGTRLLVL.

A few counts support this clone. The V call is TRBV4-2, the J call TRBJ2-7; a weak D match, TRBD2 (5 bases). The CDR3 covers 15 residues. Per germline, CDR1 LGHNA and CDR2 YNFKEQ. Trimming cost V 0 bases and J 4 bases, with 13 bases left between them. The CDR3 protein is CASSQETTRVYEQYF. The CDR3 DNA follows: TGTGCCAGCAGCCAAGAAACAACGCGGGTGTACGAGCAGTACTTC.

The chain carries TRBV12-5 and TRBJ1-5; 10 positions agree with TRBD1. The CDR3 consists of 13 residues. The germline V gene has CDR1 LGHNT and CDR2 FRNRAP. V was clipped by 5 bases and J by 6 bases; unmatched bases: 1. The CDR3: CASGGTGVQPQHF. As DNA, the CDR3 is TGTGCTAGTGGTGGGACAGGGGTTCAGCCCCAGCATTTT.

The rearrangement links TRBV6-1 to TRBJ2-7; 7 bases agree with TRBD1. V gave up 4 bases and J gave up 1 base; unmatched junction bases: 10. CDR3 length: 16 amino acids. The germline V gene has CDR1 MNHNS and CDR2 SASEGT. The CDR3 protein is CASSVSGQYFSYEQYF. The CDR3 DNA reads TGTGCCAGCAGTGTTTCGGGACAGTATTTTTCCTACGAGCAGTACTTC.

V and J are TRBV11-3 and TRBJ1-4; tentatively, D is TRBD1 (5 bases). The germline V gene has CDR1 SGHNT and CDR2 YENEEA. Trimming stripped 7 bases from V and 5 bases from J, with 14 bases between. The CDR3 runs 14 residues. Written as DNA, the CDR3 is TGTGCCAGCACCCAGGGAGGGCAAAATGAAAAACTGTTTTTT. It translates to CASTQGGQNEKLFF.

This clone has only a few counts. The J gene is TRBJ1-2, the V gene TRBV19; possible D gene TRBD1, 6 bases. Per the germline V gene, CDR1 is LNHDA and CDR2 is SQIVND (reference sequence). Trimming took off 5 bases at V and 4 bases at J, with 17 bases between the two ends. This CDR3 contains 15 residues. DNA for the CDR3: TGTGCCAGTAGTTCAAGAGAGACAGGCCGCTATGGCTACACCTTC. Amino acid sequence: CASSSRETGRYGYTF. The full variable domain, completed using reference TRBV19 and TRBJ1-2, is DGGITQSPKYLFRKEGQNVTLSCEQNLNHDAMYWYRQDPGQGLRLIYYSQIVNDFQKGDIAEGYSVSREKKESFPLTVTSAQKNPTAFYLCASSSRETGRYGYTFGSGTRLTVV.

J is TRBJ2-2 and V is TRBV6-4; no reliable D call. The CDR3 is 14 residues long. V lost 0 bases and J 6 bases, leaving 8 bases between the germline ends. Germline lookup yields CDR1 MRHNA and CDR2 SNTAGT. Here the CDR3 reads CASSDSTLAGELFF. CDR3 sequence (DNA): TGTGCCAGCAGTGACTCGACACTGGCCGGGGAGCTGTTTTTT.

This chain links TRBV7-2 with TRBJ2-5; 13 bases agree with TRBD2. Germline trimming cut 3 bases from V and 5 bases from J; bases unmatched to any gene: 3. CDR3 length: 15 residues. Germline V gene sequence: CDR1 SGHTA, CDR2 FQGNSA. The CDR3 loop reads CASSFSGLAGETQYF. The CDR3 DNA is TGTGCCAGCAGCTTTTCGGGACTAGCGGGGGAGACCCAGTACTTC.

This chain links TRBV27 with TRBJ2-1; D is perhaps TRBD1 (6 bases). V lost 4 bases, J lost 4 bases, and 8 bases lay in between. This CDR3 has 13 residues. Germline V CDR1 and CDR2: MNHEY, SMNVEV (reference sequence). The CDR3 spells CASSSDSYNEQFF. DNA for the CDR3: TGTGCCAGCAGTTCGGACAGTTACAATGAGCAGTTCTTC.

This chain connects TRBV18 to TRBJ2-3; TRBD2 matches at 7 bases. CDR1 and CDR2 (germline): KGHSH, LQKENI. After removal of 0 bases from V and 2 bases from J, the junction contained 5 bases not matched to a gene. The CDR3 runs 16 residues. The CDR3 DNA follows: TGTGCCAGCTCACCACCCCGGGACTATCTCACAGATACGCAGTATTTT. It specifies CASSPPRDYLTDTQYF.